This T cell receptor beta chain was captured in a study of cytomegalovirus exposure and HLA in healthy donors. The CDR3 extends over 15 amino acids. The germline CDR1 and CDR2 sequences are SGHTA and FQGTGA. The V and J ends lost 3 bases and 1 base, in that order; junction bases with no gene match: 4. Measured with immunoSEQ multiplex PCR; TCRdb has only the in-frame clones, and not every one. The table has fewer than 200,000 clones, roughly 91% seen once; the top ten hold 4% to 4.5%. What was sequenced was PBMCs. The TCR was taken from a man between 18 and 29 years old in good health and CMV-seropositive. The rearrangement joins TRBV7-3 to TRBJ1-1; 8 nucleotides line up with TRBD1. CDR3 coding DNA: TGTGCCAGCAGCTTGACAGGGGACAGGAACACTGAAGCTTTCTTT. Residues: CASSLTGDRNTEAFF.